Sequencing of this TCR beta chain was carried out in a study of blood T cell repertoires in COVID-19. For the study at large: Material from acute and convalescent COVID-19 was sourced from the United States, Italy and Spain. PBMCs, B-cell-depleted T cells, or T cells were the source of the cDNA or gDNA that made up the material.

Authors' analysis steps: The authors estimated nucleated cell counts from reference gene primer amplification. Sequenced by immunoSEQ multiplex PCR; TCRdb stores in-frame clones only, minus some. Clone size and V and J calls were adopted from that table, with D and trimming inferred from the DNA. The sample yields roughly 100,000 clones, 70% to 90% seen once. The V and J ends lost 0 bases and 3 bases, in that order; junction bases with no gene match: 1. Germline-derived CDR1 and CDR2 are MNHEY and SVGAGI. The CDR3 is 15 amino acids. Sequencing was carried out using peripheral blood. The receptor's source is a man aged 45 to 65 with active COVID-19. The rearrangement joins TRBV6-5 to TRBJ2-7; 11 positions agree with TRBD1. CDR3 bases: TGTGCCAGCAGTTACTCGGGGACAGGGGGCTACGAGCAGTACTTC. Translating gives CASSYSGTGGYEQYF.